This T cell receptor beta chain came from a study of CD8 T cells in ankylosing spondylitis (dated by TCRdb to 2016 to 2017). Background on the whole study: To find TCR variants linked to disease, the study profiled T cell receptor beta repertoires in ankylosing spondylitis patients and healthy donors. The whole study cohort included over a hundred healthy donors and 25 ankylosing spondylitis patients. Peripheral blood was sampled, and synovial fluid was also collected from ankylosing spondylitis patients. Summary of the overall study and its limitations: A TCR beta motif made up of several highly homologous amino acid variants appeared to be characteristic of blood from ankylosing spondylitis patients. The disease-linked clones showed a CD8+ phenotype and occurred at relatively low frequencies in peripheral blood. Some motif variants had previously been reported in the synovial fluid and blood of reactive arthritis patients, which suggests shared mechanisms of disease initiation. Significant enrichment of the disease-linked clones was reported in matched synovial fluid samples from ankylosing spondylitis patients.

Reads for this sample came from an Illumina HiSeq 2500. TCR beta libraries were prepared by quantitative 5'-RACE with molecular barcodes. On the study's bioinformatics: A new computational method based on a probabilistic model of VDJ rearrangement was used to identify disease-linked TCR variants. Starting from the raw public reads, TCRdb applied fastp trimming at Q25, assembled clones with MiXCR and retained in-frame beta chains. Here each entry gathers all rows of one CDR3 protein and keeps the most common genes and DNA. The V and J calls, along with clone size, are taken from TCRdb and not from the paper's own processing. In all, the sample holds about 840,000 distinct CDR3 sequences, and approximately 12% of those were seen once. 0.51% of the sample rests with the top ten. Via the germline V gene, CDR1 is SGHAT and CDR2 FQNNGV. There are 15 amino acids in the CDR3, from cysteine to phenylalanine inclusive. Only CDR3 DNA remains: 45 bases, in frame from the first base. After removal of 2 bases from V and 4 bases from J, the junction retains 8 bases not matched to a gene.

Details on this clonotype: It lacks a known antigen. No much larger clone is present one base from it, and per-base qualities are unavailable.

This clonotype was obtained from a male donor with ankylosing spondylitis. The V and J segments used are TRBV11-2 and TRBJ2-7, and TRBD1 aligns with 7 junction nucleotides. Sequenced: blood, either unsorted or a sorted T cell fraction (not recorded which). The sequence in DNA is TGTGCCAGCAGCTTAATGGGAGCACAGGGGTACGAGCAGTACTTC. This codes for CASSLMGAQGYEQYF. The variable domain in full, with residues beyond the CDR3 obtained from the reference TRBV11-2 and TRBJ2-7 genes, is EAGVAQSPRYKIIEKRQSVAFWCNPISGHATLYWYQQILGQGPKLLIQFQNNGVVDDSQLPKDRFSAERLKGVDSTLKIQPAKLEDSAVYLCASSLMGAQGYEQYFGPGTRLTVT.